This TCR beta chain was captured in a study of T cell responses to AZD1222 COVID-19 vaccine. The V segment lost 7 bases and the J segment 6 bases; nucleotides outside the gene matches: 4. The V gene's germline CDR1 is SQVTM and CDR2 ANQGSEA. This CDR3 spans 12 amino acids. With respect to this clone: Its antigen remains unknown.

Study-wide points: Researchers report vaccine-associated CD4 TCRs spanning spike, with dominance at 160-218 and 743-854. Spike-specific TCR breadth rose after two AZD1222 doses, and depth rose as well.

Method: immunoSEQ multiplex PCR; TCRdb's copy keeps in-frame clones and lacks some. The table has some 96,000 clones, about 87% seen once. Sequenced here: peripheral blood, sampled on day 0 of AZD1222 vaccination. The receptor was derived from an adult in good health. V usage is TRBV29-1 and J usage is TRBJ2-3, with TRBD1 matching over 10 bases. The CDR3 bases are TGCAGCGCCTCGGGACAGGGGGATACGCAGTATTTT. Protein product: CSASGQGDTQYF.